Presented here are 24 T cell receptor beta chains from one specimen sequenced in a study of regulatory T cells in long-lasting Graves disease. The time point here: persistent/refractory GD, antithyroid drugs over 5 years with positive TRAb. From PBMCs, RNA was extracted and then used to make the TCR library. Building the TCR beta libraries relied on iRepertoire HTBI primers, and CDR3 regions underwent Arm-PCR. Each CDR3 protein gets one entry after TCRdb re-called the multiplex PCR reads with MiXCR. The sample has hundreds of thousands of distinct CDR3 sequences, 30% seen once; the top ten hold around 42%. The sequences come from peripheral blood mononuclear cells (PBMCs), collected when the disease was refractory, from a patient treated with antithyroid drugs. The receptors originated from a female donor with Graves disease.

The rearrangement joins TRBV4-1 to TRBJ2-7; D may be TRBD1 (6 bases). The germline V and J ends were trimmed by 5 bases and 9 bases, with 17 bases remaining between them. CDR3 size: 13 residues. Germline CDR1 MGHRA, CDR2 YSYEKL. CDR3 nucleotide sequence: TGCGCCAGCAGCTCACCGGGACAAATAACGCAGTACTTC. Translating gives CASSSPGQITQYF.

This clonotype was recorded a few times. V gene TRBV6-2 or TRBV6-3 combines with J gene TRBJ2-1; maybe TRBD2 (6 bases). CDR3 size: 14 residues. Trimming took off 5 bases at V and 8 bases at J, with 16 bases between the two ends. Germline CDR1 reads MNHEY; CDR2 reads SVGEGT. The CDR3 region has the DNA TGTGCCAGCAGTGGGAGGATGATTCGGGATGAGCAGTTCTTC. It codes for CASSGRMIRDEQFF.

Only a few counts were recorded for this clonotype. The chain carries TRBV20-1 and TRBJ2-5; D gene ambiguous. The V gene lost 2 bases and the J gene lost 4 bases, with 11 bases spanning the gap. CDR3 size: 13 residues. From germline, CDR1 is DFQATT and CDR2 SNEGSKA (reference sequence). The CDR3 sequence is CSARIWTGETQYF. CDR3 bases: TGCAGTGCTAGAATCTGGACGGGAGAGACCCAGTACTTC.

This clonotype was picked up many times. The chain carries TRBV7-9 and TRBJ1-1, with a weak D call TRBD1 (5 bases). The CDR3 runs 15 residues. Germline-derived CDR1 and CDR2 are SEHNR and FQNEAQ (reference sequence). The V end was cut by 4 bases, the J end by 0 bases, with 12 bases between. CDR3 sequence (DNA): TGTGCCAGCAGCTCCCGGACACCAATGAACACTGAAGCTTTCTTT. Protein: CASSSRTPMNTEAFF.

The CDR3 region has the DNA TGTGCCAGCAGCTTGGGCGGCGGGACAGGGTTGAATCAGCCCCAGCATTTT. Protein product: CASSLGGGTGLNQPQHF. This chain joins TRBV5-8 and TRBJ1-5, with TRBD1 identical over 9 bases. Germline V lookup: CDR1 SGHTS, CDR2 YDEGEE. The junction had 8 bases not matched to a gene; V was cut back by 0 bases and J by 4 bases. This CDR3 region has 17 residues.

This clonotype was counted only a few times. J is TRBJ1-6 and V is TRBV6-5; possibly TRBD1 for D (5 bases). The CDR3 sequence is 16 residues long. CDR1 and CDR2 from the germline V gene are MNHEY and SVGAGI. Trimming cost V 0 bases and J 8 bases, with 14 bases left between them. CDR3: CASSYSIGDPDSPLHF. CDR3 DNA: TGTGCCAGCAGTTACTCGATAGGGGATCCCGATTCACCCCTCCACTTT.

The J gene is TRBJ1-2, the V gene TRBV24-1, with 7 bases lining up with TRBD1. There are 15 residues in the CDR3. V lost 2 bases to trimming and J lost 8 bases; unmatched junction nucleotides: 10. Germline V CDR1 and CDR2: KGHDR, SFDVKD. The CDR3 is CATSDSPSDRTGYTF. Written as DNA, the CDR3 is TGTGCCACCAGTGATTCCCCGTCGGACAGGACCGGCTACACCTTC.

This sequence joins TRBV12-5 and TRBJ2-7; D perhaps matches TRBD1 (5 bases). This CDR3 has 13 residues. Germline V gives CDR1 LGHNT, CDR2 FRNRAP. Trimming removed 7 bases from V and 0 bases from J, with 10 bases in between. The CDR3 region is CASDPDNSYEQYF. DNA for the CDR3: TGTGCTAGTGACCCGGACAACTCCTACGAGCAGTACTTC.

This chain links TRBV5-1 with TRBJ2-6; no clear D gene. Germline loops: CDR1 SGHRS, CDR2 YFSETQ. The CDR3 runs 15 residues. V was cut by 1 base and J by 5 bases, with 10 bases left in between. CDR3 nucleotides: TGCGCCAGCAGCTTGATGGACCTCCGGGCCAACGTCCTGACTTTC. This translates into CASSLMDLRANVLTF.

Points on this clonotype: Sequence at one end of the junction differs from germline and may be a read error. This sequence joins TRBV11-2 and TRBJ1-4, with TRBD1 matching over 7 bases. Germline loops: CDR1 SGHAT, CDR2 FQNNGV. The CDR3 has 15 residues. CDR3 protein: CASSYQGGINEKQFF. The CDR3, as DNA: TGTGCCAGCAGCTACCAGGGGGGAATAAATGAAAAACAGTTTTTT.

This chain joins TRBV30 and TRBJ1-2, with D unresolved. Germline assignment: CDR1 GTSNPN and CDR2 SVGIG (reference sequence). This CDR3 spans 13 amino acids. Trimming stripped 1 base from V and 7 bases from J, with 13 bases between. CDR3: CAWSATVSSGYTF. The CDR3 DNA reads as TGTGCCTGGAGTGCCACAGTGAGTAGTGGCTACACCTTC.

This CDR3 reads CSARPVVATDYYEQYF. The CDR3 DNA reads TGCAGTGCTAGACCCGTAGTAGCAACGGACTACTACGAGCAGTACTTC. This chain links TRBV20-1 with TRBJ2-7; TRBD2 is a possible D gene (6 bases). Trimming left V 2 bases short and J 3 bases short, with 20 bases between. Germline lookup yields CDR1 DFQATT and CDR2 SNEGSKA (reference sequence). The CDR3 runs to 16 residues.

This clonotype showed up just a few times. One end of the junction does not line up with germline, which may come from a read error. The chain recombines TRBV11-1 with TRBJ2-7; TRBD1 is a possible D gene (6 bases). Germline lookup yields CDR1 SGHAT and CDR2 FQDESV (reference sequence). The CDR3 length is 15 residues. CDR3 loop: CASSLDSPGPYEQYF. CDR3 DNA sequence: TGCGCCAGCAGCTTGGACAGTCCGGGTCCCTACGAGCAGTACTTC.

The chain is built from TRBV15 and TRBJ1-2; a possible D gene is TRBD1 (6 bases). The CDR3 is 16 amino acids. V shed 0 bases and J shed 7 bases, with 18 bases lying between them. CDR1 and CDR2 (germline): LNHNV, YYDKDF (reference sequence). The CDR3 nucleotides read TGTGCCACCAGCAGAGATACAGGGCAGTGGGGGAGTGGCTACACCTTC. It specifies CATSRDTGQWGSGYTF.

J is TRBJ2-7 and V is TRBV28; maybe TRBD1 (5 bases). Trimming took 3 bases from V and 4 from J, leaving 19 bases between them. Germline assignment: CDR1 MDHEN and CDR2 SYDVKM. The CDR3 covers 16 residues. CDR3 in amino acids: CASSFRFRLDKYEQYF. CDR3 DNA: TGTGCCAGCAGTTTTAGGTTCCGGTTGGACAAATACGAGCAGTACTTC.

To note about this clonotype: Possible read error: a much larger clone is one base away. V and J are TRBV28 and TRBJ2-7; TRBD2 might be the D (5 bases). The CDR3 contains 17 residues. Germline values: CDR1 MDHEN, CDR2 SYDVKM. The CDR3 DNA sequence: TGTGCCGGCAGTTTACCGCCCGGTCGGGAATCAAGATACGAGCAGTACTTC. It codes for CAGSLPPGRESRYEQYF.

The rearrangement joins TRBV19 to TRBJ1-1, with 9 nucleotides matching TRBD1. Germline V gives CDR1 LNHDA, CDR2 SQIVND (reference sequence). The CDR3 is 15 residues long. Trimming cost V 9 bases and J 0 bases; bases outside gene matches: 8. CDR3 protein: CASDRGNGMNTEAFF. The CDR3 DNA follows: TGTGCCAGCGACAGGGGGAACGGGATGAACACTGAAGCTTTCTTT.

This clonotype was seen a few times. The V and J genes are TRBV5-1 and TRBJ1-1; D is possibly TRBD1 (6 bases). Germline CDR1 is SGHRS and CDR2 is YFSETQ. The ends were cut back, 5 bases at V and 7 bases at J, with 12 bases in the middle. CDR3 length: 12 residues. The CDR3 region is CASSYGQSEAFF. The CDR3 DNA follows: TGCGCCAGCAGTTATGGACAGAGTGAAGCTTTCTTT.

This rearrangement joins TRBV27 to TRBJ1-1; no clear D. CDR3 size: 14 residues. V was shortened by 4 bases and J by 2 bases, with 11 bases between the two germline ends. CDR1 MNHEY and CDR2 SMNVEV come from the germline V gene (reference sequence). The CDR3 sequence is CASSSDIQNTEAFF. In nucleotides, the CDR3 is TGTGCCAGCAGTTCCGACATACAAAACACTGAAGCTTTCTTT.

Only a few counts were recorded for this clonotype. V gene TRBV2 combines with J gene TRBJ2-4; D tentatively fits TRBD1 or TRBD2 (5 bases each). Germline V gene sequence: CDR1 SNHLY, CDR2 FYNNEI. CDR3 length equals 16 residues. V was cut by 3 bases and J by 2 bases, with 14 bases left in between. CDR3 residues: CASSDTRGSTKNIQYF. CDR3 coding DNA: TGTGCCAGCAGTGATACGAGGGGTTCAACCAAAAACATTCAGTACTTC.

This clonotype was observed a handful of times. CDR3 in amino acids: CASSYRLLNTEAFF. As DNA, the CDR3 is TGTGCCAGCAGCTACAGATTGCTGAACACTGAAGCTTTCTTT. The rearrangement joins TRBV5-6 to TRBJ1-1; unclear D gene. The germline V gene encodes CDR1 SGHDT and CDR2 YYEEEE. This CDR3 has 14 residues. V was pared by 3 bases and J by 0 bases, with 9 bases between.

This clonotype turned up a few times. The genes are TRBV6-1 and TRBJ1-1; D not resolved. Germline V gene sequence: CDR1 MNHNS, CDR2 SASEGT. Trimming pared 5 bases from V and 1 base from J, leaving 17 bases between. The CDR3 is 16 residues long. The CDR3 DNA is TGTGCCAGCAGTAAATACTTGAGAGGGAGGAACACTGAAGCTTTCTTT. Protein product: CASSKYLRGRNTEAFF.

This clonotype was seen only a few times. The chain recombines TRBV5-1 with TRBJ1-1; 9 bases are a match to TRBD1. This CDR3 comprises 15 residues. CDR1 SGHRS and CDR2 YFSETQ come from the germline V gene. J was trimmed by 8 bases and V by 2 bases; bases with no gene match: 10. The CDR3: CASSLLGPGQGEAFF. The DNA for the CDR3 is TGCGCCAGCAGCTTACTCGGCCCGGGACAGGGCGAAGCTTTCTTT.

The table lists this clonotype with many counts. The chain combines TRBV12-3 or TRBV12-4 with TRBJ1-2; D gene unclear. Trimming took 6 bases from V and 3 from J, leaving 14 bases between them. This CDR3 comprises 14 residues. The chain's CDR3 is CASSYRAEDYGYTF. The CDR3 coding sequence is TGTGCCAGCAGCTACCGGGCAGAGGACTATGGCTACACCTTC.